The clone carrying this TCR beta chain was picked up many times. Its antigen remains unidentified. The TCR beta cDNA libraries contained unique molecular identifiers. Starting from around 0.96 to 9.9 million T cells, the study yielded 460,000 or so cDNA molecules. TCRdb reanalysed the PCR reads using MiXCR and keeps one entry per CDR3 protein. The top ten hold 4% to 5.5% of the sample, which has around 260,000 distinct CDR3 sequences, 35% to 40% seen once. V shed 2 bases, J shed 6 bases, and the junction held 10 bases outside the gene matches. The germline V gene has CDR1 SGDLS and CDR2 YYNGEE. There are 15 residues in the CDR3. This sample stems from a study of post-analysis software for immune sequencing data. Whole-study findings and limits: The F measure placed samples prepared in the same batch into strongly shared clusters. Patients carried four or five TRBV segments more frequently than controls did, and TRBV5-6, TRBV5-1 and TRBV20-1 were among them. For normalized Chao1 diversity, multiple sclerosis patients scored significantly lower than controls did.

Material for sequencing was blood. This rearrangement joins TRBV9 to TRBJ1-1, with TRBD1 matching 7 bases. This sequence originates from a girl under 18 with multiple sclerosis. CDR3 region: CASSVGGGRRAEAFF. DNA of the CDR3: TGTGCCAGCAGCGTGGGAGGGGGCAGGCGCGCTGAAGCTTTCTTT.